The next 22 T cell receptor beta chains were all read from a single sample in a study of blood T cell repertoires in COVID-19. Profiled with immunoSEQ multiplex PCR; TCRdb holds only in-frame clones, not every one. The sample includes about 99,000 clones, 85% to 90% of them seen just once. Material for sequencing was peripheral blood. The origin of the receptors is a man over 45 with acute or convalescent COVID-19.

CDR3: CASSSPGGAGNEQFF. CDR3 bases: TGTGCCAGCAGTTCACCGGGAGGCGCGGGGAATGAGCAGTTCTTC. The chain uses TRBV6-6 and TRBJ2-1, with TRBD2 matching 7 bases. The CDR3 covers 15 residues. J gave up 7 bases and V 4 bases, and 10 bases lay outside the gene matches. Germline V gives CDR1 MNHNY, CDR2 SVGAGI (reference sequence).

Here the CDR3 reads CASSDSGGKQPQHF. The CDR3 nucleotides are TGTGCCAGTAGTGACTCAGGGGGGAAACAGCCCCAGCATTTT. The J gene is TRBJ1-5, the V gene TRBV19; TRBD1 matches at 7 bases. This CDR3 contains 14 residues. In germline, CDR1 is LNHDA, CDR2 SQIVND (reference sequence). V was clipped by 5 bases and J by 7 bases; unmatched bases: 8. Filled out from reference TRBV19 and TRBJ1-5, the complete variable domain reads DGGITQSPKYLFRKEGQNVTLSCEQNLNHDAMYWYRQDPGQGLRLIYYSQIVNDFQKGDIAEGYSVSREKKESFPLTVTSAQKNPTAFYLCASSDSGGKQPQHFGDGTRLSIL.

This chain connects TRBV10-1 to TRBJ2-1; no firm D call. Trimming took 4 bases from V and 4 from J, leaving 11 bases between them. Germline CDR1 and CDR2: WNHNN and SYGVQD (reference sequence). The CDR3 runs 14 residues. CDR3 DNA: TGCGCCAGCAGTGCCCGAGGAGCGTACAATGAGCAGTTCTTC. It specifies CASSARGAYNEQFF.

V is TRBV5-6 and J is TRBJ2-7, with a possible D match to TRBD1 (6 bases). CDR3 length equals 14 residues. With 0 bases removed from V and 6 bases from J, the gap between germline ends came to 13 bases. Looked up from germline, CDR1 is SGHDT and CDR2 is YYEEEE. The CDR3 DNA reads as TGTGCCAGCAGCTTGGGGGGGCCTTTTGGCGAGCAGTACTTC. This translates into CASSLGGPFGEQYF.

The CDR3 DNA reads as TGTGCCTGGGGGGAGGCACATGAGCAGTTCTTC. Translation gives CAWGEAHEQFF. The chain has TRBV30 and TRBJ2-1; maybe TRBD2 (6 bases). There are 11 residues in the CDR3. V lost 5 bases, J lost 8 bases, and 10 bases lay in between. Germline assignment: CDR1 GTSNPN and CDR2 SVGIG (reference sequence).

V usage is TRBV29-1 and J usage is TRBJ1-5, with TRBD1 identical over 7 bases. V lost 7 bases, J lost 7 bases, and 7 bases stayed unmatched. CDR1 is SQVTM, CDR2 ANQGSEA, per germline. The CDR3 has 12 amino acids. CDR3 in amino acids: CSASTGHQPQHF. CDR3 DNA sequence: TGCAGCGCCTCGACAGGGCACCAGCCCCAGCATTTT.

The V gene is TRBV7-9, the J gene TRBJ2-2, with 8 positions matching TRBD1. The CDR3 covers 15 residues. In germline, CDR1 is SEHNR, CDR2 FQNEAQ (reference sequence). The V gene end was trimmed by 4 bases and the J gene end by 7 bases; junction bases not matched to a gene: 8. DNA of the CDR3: TGTGCCAGCAGCTCCAGGACAGGGCGGGACGGGGAGCTGTTTTTT. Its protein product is CASSSRTGRDGELFF.

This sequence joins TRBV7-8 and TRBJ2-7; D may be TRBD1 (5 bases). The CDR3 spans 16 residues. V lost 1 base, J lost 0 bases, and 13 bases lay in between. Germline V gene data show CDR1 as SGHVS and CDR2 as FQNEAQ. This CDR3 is CASSLVGAESSYEQYF. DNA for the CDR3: TGTGCCAGCAGCTTAGTAGGGGCAGAAAGCTCCTACGAGCAGTACTTC.

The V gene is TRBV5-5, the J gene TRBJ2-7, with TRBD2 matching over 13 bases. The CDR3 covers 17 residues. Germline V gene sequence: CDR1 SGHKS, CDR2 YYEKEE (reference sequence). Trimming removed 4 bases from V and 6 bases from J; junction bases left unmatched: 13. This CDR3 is CASSRTQWTSGSSEQYF. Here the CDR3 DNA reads TGTGCCAGCAGCCGTACCCAATGGACTAGCGGGAGTAGCGAGCAGTACTTC. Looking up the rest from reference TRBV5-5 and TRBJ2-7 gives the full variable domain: DAGVTQSPTHLIKTRGQQVTLRCSPISGHKSVSWYQQVLGQGPQFIFQYYEKEERGRGNFPDRFSARQFPNYSSELNVNALLLGDSALYLCASSRTQWTSGSSEQYFGPGTRLTVT.

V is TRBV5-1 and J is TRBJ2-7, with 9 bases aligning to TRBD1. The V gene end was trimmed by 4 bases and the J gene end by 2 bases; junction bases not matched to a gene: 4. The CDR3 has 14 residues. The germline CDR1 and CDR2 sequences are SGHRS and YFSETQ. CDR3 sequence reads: CASSRTGEAYEQYF. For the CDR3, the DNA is TGCGCCAGCAGCCGGACAGGGGAAGCCTACGAGCAGTACTTC. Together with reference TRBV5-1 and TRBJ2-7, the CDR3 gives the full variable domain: KAGVTQTPRYLIKTRGQQVTLSCSPISGHRSVSWYQQTPGQGLQFLFEYFSETQRNKGNFPGRFSGRQFSNSRSEMNVSTLELGDSALYLCASSRTGEAYEQYFGPGTRLTVT.

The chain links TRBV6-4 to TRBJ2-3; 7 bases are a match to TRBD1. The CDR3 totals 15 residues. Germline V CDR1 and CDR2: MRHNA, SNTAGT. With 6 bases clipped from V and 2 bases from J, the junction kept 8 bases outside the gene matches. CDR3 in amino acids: CASSGTTGSTDTQYF. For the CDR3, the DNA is TGTGCCAGCAGCGGAACGACAGGGTCCACAGATACGCAGTATTTT.

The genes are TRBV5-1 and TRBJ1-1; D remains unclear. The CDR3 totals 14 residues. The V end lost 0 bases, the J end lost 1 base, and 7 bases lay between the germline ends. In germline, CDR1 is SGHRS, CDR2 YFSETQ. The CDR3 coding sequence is TGCGCCAGCAGCTTGGCGAACGGGAACACTGAAGCTTTCTTT. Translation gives CASSLANGNTEAFF.

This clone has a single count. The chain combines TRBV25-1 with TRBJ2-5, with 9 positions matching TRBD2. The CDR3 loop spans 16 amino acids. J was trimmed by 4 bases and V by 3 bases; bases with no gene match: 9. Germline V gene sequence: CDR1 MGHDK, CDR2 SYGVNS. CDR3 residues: CASSDLAGMSGETQYF. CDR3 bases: TGTGCCAGCAGTGACCTAGCGGGAATGTCGGGAGAGACCCAGTACTTC. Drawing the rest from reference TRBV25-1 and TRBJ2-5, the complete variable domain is EADIYQTPRYLVIGTGKKITLECSQTMGHDKMYWYQQDPGMELHLIHYSYGVNSTEKGDLSSESTVSRIRTEHFPLTLESARPSHTSQYLCASSDLAGMSGETQYFGPGTRLLVL.

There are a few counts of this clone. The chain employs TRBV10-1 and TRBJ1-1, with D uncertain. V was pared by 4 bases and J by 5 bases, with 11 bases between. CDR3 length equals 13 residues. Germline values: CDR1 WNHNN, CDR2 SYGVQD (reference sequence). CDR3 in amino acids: CASSVGLQTEAFF. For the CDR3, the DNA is TGCGCCAGCAGTGTGGGCCTCCAGACTGAAGCTTTCTTT.

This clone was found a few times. The CDR3 is CATDRGQTGELFF. The DNA for the CDR3 is TGTGCCACAGACAGGGGGCAGACCGGGGAGCTGTTTTTT. The rearrangement joins TRBV10-3 to TRBJ2-2, with 10 bases lining up with TRBD1. The V and J ends lost 10 bases and 5 bases, in that order; junction bases with no gene match: 4. From germline, CDR1 is ENHRY and CDR2 SYGVKD. The CDR3 is 13 amino acids.

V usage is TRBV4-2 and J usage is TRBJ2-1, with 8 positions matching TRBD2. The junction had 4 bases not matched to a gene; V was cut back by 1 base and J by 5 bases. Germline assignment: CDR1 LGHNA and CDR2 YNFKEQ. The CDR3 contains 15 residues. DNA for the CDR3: TGTGCCAGCAGCCAAGTCCTAGCGGGCCACAATGAGCAGTTCTTC. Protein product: CASSQVLAGHNEQFF.

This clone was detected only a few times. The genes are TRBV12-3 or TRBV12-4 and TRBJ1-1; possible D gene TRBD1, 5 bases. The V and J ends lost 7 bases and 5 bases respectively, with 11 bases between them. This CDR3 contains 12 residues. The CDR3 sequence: CASIVGGTEAFF. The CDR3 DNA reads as TGTGCCAGCATCGTGGGGGGAACTGAAGCTTTCTTT.

In DNA, the CDR3 is TGCGCCAGCAGCAGGGCTGGAGAGACCCAGTACTTC. Translated: CASSRAGETQYF. This chain links TRBV10-1 with TRBJ2-5; D possibly corresponds to TRBD1 (5 bases). Germline loops: CDR1 WNHNN, CDR2 SYGVQD (reference sequence). The CDR3 is made up of 12 amino acids. V lost 6 bases and J 4 bases, leaving 9 bases between the germline ends.

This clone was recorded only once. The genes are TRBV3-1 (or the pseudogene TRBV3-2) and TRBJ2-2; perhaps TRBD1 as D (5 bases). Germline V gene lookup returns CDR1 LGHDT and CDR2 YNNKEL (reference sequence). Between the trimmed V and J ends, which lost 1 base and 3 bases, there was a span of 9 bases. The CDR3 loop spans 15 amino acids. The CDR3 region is CASSQGTSYTGELFF. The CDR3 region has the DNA TGTGCCAGCAGCCAAGGGACATCTTACACCGGGGAGCTGTTTTTT.

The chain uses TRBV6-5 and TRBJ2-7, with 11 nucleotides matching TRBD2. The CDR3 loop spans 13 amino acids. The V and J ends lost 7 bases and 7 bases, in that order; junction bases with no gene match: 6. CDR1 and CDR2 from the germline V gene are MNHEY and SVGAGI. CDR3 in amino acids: CASKTSGAGEQYF. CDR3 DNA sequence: TGTGCCAGCAAGACTAGCGGGGCCGGGGAGCAGTACTTC.

In DNA, the CDR3 is TGTGCCAGCAGCTTAGGTTCTGCGGGGGAGCTGTTTTTT. Protein product: CASSLGSAGELFF. This rearrangement joins TRBV11-3 to TRBJ2-2; D call uncertain. Germline CDR1 reads SGHNT; CDR2 reads YENEEA. This CDR3 is 13 amino acids long. Between the trimmed V and J ends, which lost 1 base and 8 bases, there was a span of 8 bases.

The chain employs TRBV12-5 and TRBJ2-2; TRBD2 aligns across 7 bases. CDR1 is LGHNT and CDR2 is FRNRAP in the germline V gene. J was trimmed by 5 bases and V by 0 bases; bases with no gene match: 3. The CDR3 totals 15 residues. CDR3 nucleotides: TGTGCTAGTGGTTTGGTCGGGGGGAGTACCGGGGAGCTGTTTTTT. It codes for CASGLVGGSTGELFF.